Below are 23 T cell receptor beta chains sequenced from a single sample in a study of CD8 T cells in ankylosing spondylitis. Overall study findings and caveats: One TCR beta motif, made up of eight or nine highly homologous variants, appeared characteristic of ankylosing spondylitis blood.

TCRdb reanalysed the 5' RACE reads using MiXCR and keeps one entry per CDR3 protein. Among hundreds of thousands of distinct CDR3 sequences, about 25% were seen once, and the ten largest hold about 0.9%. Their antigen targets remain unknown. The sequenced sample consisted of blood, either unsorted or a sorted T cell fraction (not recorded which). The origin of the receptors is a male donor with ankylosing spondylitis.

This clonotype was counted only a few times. The CDR3 spells CSASWAGGPYNEQFF. The CDR3 DNA reads as TGCAGTGCTAGTTGGGCGGGAGGGCCTTACAATGAGCAGTTCTTC. The chain uses TRBV20-1 and TRBJ2-1; 9 bases line up with TRBD2. Trimming took 3 bases from V and 4 from J; bases not matched to a gene: 7. This CDR3 is 15 amino acids long. Germline V CDR1 and CDR2: DFQATT, SNEGSKA (reference sequence).

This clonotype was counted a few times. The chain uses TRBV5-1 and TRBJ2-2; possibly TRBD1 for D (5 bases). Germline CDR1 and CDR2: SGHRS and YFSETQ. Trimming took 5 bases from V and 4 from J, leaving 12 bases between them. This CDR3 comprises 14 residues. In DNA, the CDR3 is TGCGCCAGCAGTTCAGGTGACAGCACCGGGGAGCTGTTTTTT. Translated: CASSSGDSTGELFF. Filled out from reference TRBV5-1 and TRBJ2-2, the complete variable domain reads KAGVTQTPRYLIKTRGQQVTLSCSPISGHRSVSWYQQTPGQGLQFLFEYFSETQRNKGNFPGRFSGRQFSNSRSEMNVSTLELGDSALYLCASSSGDSTGELFFGEGSRLTVL.

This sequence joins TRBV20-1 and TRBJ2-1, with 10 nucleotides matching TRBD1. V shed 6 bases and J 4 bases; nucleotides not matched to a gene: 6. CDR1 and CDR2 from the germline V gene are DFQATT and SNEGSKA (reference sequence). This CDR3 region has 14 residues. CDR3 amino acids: CSAQTGGFYNEQFF. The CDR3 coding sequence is TGCAGTGCGCAGACAGGGGGCTTTTACAATGAGCAGTTCTTC.

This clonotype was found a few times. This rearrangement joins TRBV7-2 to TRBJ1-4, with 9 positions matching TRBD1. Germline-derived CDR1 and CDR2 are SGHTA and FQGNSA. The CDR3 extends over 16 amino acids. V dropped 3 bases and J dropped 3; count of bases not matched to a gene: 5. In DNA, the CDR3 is TGTGCCAGCAGCTTCACAGGGGGCGCGTCTAATGAAAAACTGTTTTTT. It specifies CASSFTGGASNEKLFF.

Here the CDR3 DNA reads TGTGCCATCAGTGAGTCGGATAGCAATGAGCAGTTCTTC. This translates into CAISESDSNEQFF. V and J are TRBV10-3 and TRBJ2-1; the D is unclear. Trimming removed 0 bases from V and 6 bases from J, with 6 bases in between. Germline CDR1 is ENHRY and CDR2 is SYGVKD. CDR3 size: 13 residues.

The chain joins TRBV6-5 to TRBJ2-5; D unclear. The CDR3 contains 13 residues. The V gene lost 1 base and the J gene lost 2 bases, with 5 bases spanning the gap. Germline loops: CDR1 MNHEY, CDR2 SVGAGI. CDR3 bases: TGTGCCAGCAGTTACTACAGTCAAGAGACCCAGTACTTC. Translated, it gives CASSYYSQETQYF.

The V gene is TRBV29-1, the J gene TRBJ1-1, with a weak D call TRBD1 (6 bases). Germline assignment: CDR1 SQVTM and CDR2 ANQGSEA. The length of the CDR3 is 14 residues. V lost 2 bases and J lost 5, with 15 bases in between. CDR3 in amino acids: CSVEITGAGTEAFF. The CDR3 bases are TGCAGCGTTGAAATTACGGGGGCGGGAACTGAAGCTTTCTTT.

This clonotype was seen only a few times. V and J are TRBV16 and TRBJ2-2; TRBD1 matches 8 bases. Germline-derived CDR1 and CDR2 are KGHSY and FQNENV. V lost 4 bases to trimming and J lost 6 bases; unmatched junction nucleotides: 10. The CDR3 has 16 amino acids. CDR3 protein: CASSRPQDRVSGELFF. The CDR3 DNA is TGTGCCAGCAGCCGCCCTCAGGACAGGGTCTCCGGGGAGCTGTTTTTT.

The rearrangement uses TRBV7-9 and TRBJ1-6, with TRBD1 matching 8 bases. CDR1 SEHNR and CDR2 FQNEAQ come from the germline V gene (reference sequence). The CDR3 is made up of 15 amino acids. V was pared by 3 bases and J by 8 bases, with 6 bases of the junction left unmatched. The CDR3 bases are TGTGCCAGCAGCTTTCAGTTGGGACAGGATTCACCCCTCCACTTT. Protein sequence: CASSFQLGQDSPLHF.

CDR3 amino acids: CASSLARGRVEQFF. The CDR3 DNA sequence: TGTGCCAGCAGCTTAGCAAGGGGTAGGGTTGAGCAGTTCTTC. The rearrangement joins TRBV11-3 to TRBJ2-1; possible D gene TRBD1, 5 bases. V dropped 1 base and J dropped 9 bases, with 13 bases sitting between them. The germline V gene has CDR1 SGHNT and CDR2 YENEEA. The length of the CDR3 is 14 residues.

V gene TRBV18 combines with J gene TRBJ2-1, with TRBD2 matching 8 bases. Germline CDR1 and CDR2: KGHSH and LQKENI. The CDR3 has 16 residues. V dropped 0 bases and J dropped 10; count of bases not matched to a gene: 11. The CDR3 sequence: CASSPPLAGRLPEQFF. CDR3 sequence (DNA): TGTGCCAGCTCACCACCGTTAGCGGGACGACTTCCGGAGCAGTTCTTC.

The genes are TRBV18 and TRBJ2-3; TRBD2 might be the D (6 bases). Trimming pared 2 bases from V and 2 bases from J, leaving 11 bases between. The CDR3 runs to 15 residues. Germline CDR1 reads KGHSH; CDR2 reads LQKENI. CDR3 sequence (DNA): TGTGCCAGCTCACCATTTGCGGGGACCACAGATACGCAGTATTTT. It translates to CASSPFAGTTDTQYF.

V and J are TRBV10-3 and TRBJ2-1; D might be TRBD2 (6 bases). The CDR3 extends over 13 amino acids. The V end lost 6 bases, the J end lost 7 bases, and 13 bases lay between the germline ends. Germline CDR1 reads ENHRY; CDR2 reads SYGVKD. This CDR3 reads CAIRGGAPNEQFF. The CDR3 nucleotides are TGTGCCATCAGGGGCGGGGCACCTAATGAGCAGTTCTTC.

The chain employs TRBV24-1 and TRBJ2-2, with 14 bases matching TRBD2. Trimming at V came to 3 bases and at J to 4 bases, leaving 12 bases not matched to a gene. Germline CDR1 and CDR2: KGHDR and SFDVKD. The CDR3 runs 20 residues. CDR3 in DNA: TGTGCCACCAGTGATACCACCGGGACTAGCGGGAGAGGGGTCACCGGGGAGCTGTTTTTT. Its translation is CATSDTTGTSGRGVTGELFF.

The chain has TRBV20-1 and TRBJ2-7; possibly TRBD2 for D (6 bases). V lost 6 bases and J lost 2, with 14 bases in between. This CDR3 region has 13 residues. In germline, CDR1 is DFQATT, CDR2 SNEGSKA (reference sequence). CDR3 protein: CSADRGEPYEQYF. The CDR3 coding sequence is TGCAGTGCCGATCGCGGGGAACCCTACGAGCAGTACTTC.

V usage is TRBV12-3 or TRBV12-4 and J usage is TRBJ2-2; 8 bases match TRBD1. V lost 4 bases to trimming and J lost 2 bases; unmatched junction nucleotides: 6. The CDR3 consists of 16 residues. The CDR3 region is CASSSGQGPNTGELFF. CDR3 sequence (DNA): TGTGCCAGCAGTTCCGGACAGGGACCCAACACCGGGGAGCTGTTTTTT.

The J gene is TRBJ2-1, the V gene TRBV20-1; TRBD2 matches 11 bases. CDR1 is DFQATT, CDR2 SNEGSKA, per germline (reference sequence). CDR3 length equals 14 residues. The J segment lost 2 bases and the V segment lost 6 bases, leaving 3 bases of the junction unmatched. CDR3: CSAIAGGPYNEQFF. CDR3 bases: TGCAGTGCAATAGCGGGGGGGCCCTACAATGAGCAGTTCTTC.

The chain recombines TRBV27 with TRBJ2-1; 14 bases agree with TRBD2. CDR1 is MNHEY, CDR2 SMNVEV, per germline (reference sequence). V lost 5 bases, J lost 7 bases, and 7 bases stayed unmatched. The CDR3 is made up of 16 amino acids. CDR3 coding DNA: TGTGCCAGCAGTACGGGACTAGCGGGAGTAAATAATGAGCAGTTCTTC. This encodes CASSTGLAGVNNEQFF.

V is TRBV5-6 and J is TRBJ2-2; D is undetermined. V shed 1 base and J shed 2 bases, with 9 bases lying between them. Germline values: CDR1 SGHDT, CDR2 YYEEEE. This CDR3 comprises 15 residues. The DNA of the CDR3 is TGTGCCAGCAGCTTGAGGGCAGCCAACACCGGGGAGCTGTTTTTT. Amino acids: CASSLRAANTGELFF.

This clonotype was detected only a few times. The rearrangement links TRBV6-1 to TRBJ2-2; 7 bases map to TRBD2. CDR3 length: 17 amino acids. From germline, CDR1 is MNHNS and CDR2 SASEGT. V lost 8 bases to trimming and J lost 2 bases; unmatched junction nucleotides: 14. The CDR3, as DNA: TGTGCCAGCCCCCACCCTTTTAGCGGGTTAAACACCGGGGAGCTGTTTTTT. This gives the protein CASPHPFSGLNTGELFF.

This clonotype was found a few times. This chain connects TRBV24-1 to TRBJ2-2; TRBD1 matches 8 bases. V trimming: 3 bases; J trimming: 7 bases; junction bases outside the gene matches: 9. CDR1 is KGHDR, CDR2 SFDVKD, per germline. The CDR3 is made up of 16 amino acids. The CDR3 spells CATSDTTGQANGELFF. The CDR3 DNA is TGTGCCACCAGTGATACAACGGGACAGGCTAACGGGGAGCTGTTTTTT.

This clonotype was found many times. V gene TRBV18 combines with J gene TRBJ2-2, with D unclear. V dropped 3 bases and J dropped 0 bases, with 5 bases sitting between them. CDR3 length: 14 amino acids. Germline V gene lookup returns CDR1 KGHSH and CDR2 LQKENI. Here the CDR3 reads CASSPPTNTGELFF. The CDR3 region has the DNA TGTGCCAGCTCACCCCCCACGAACACCGGGGAGCTGTTTTTT.

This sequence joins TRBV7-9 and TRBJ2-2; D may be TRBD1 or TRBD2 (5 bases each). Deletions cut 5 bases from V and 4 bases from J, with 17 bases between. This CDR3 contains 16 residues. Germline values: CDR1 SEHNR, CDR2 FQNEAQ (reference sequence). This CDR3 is CASSTRAGWGTGELFF. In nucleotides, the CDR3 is TGTGCCAGCAGCACGCGGGCAGGGTGGGGCACCGGGGAGCTGTTTTTT.